The rows below give T cell receptor beta chains drawn from one sample of a study of shared clonotypes between healthy human individuals. Sequencing was performed with immunoSEQ multiplex PCR; in TCRdb, only in-frame clones are kept and a portion is missing. The sample yields 2 million to 2.5 million clones, approximately 95% seen once. Sequencing was done on a sample of naive CD4+ T cells from PBMCs. All receptors derive from a man aged 18 to 29 in good health. Some clones in this sample may be carry-over from other donors' samples. CDR3s include the opening cysteine and the closing phenylalanine or tryptophan. The D gene is left open where the match is weak. Part of the rows lack a size; the others show once, few, many or a class for expanded clones.

CDR3nt: TGTGCCAGCAGCTTGGGGCCTACCAGCCAAGAGACCCAGTACTTC; CDR3aa: CASSLGPTSQETQYF; v_gene: TRBV5-8; d_gene: .; abundance: .; j_gene: TRBJ2-5
CDR3nt: TGTGCCAGCAGCCAAGATGGGTGGTCTAGCGGGATCCGGGGGAATGAGCAGTTCTTC; CDR3aa: CASSQDGWSSGIRGNEQFF; v_gene: TRBV4-2; d_gene: TRBD2; abundance: .; j_gene: TRBJ2-1
CDR3nt: TGTGCCAGCAGCTTGGCAGGGGGCACCGGGGAGCTGTTTTTT; CDR3aa: CASSLAGGTGELFF; v_gene: TRBV7-9; d_gene: TRBD1; abundance: .; j_gene: TRBJ2-2
CDR3nt: TGCGCCAGCAGCTCTCGAGGACAGGCCTCCTACGAGCAGTACTTC; CDR3aa: CASSSRGQASYEQYF; v_gene: TRBV5-1; d_gene: TRBD1; abundance: few; j_gene: TRBJ2-7
CDR3nt: TGCGCCAGCAGCCAAGATTTAGGGAGATTGAACACTGAAGCTTTCTTT; CDR3aa: CASSQDLGRLNTEAFF; v_gene: TRBV4-3; d_gene: .; abundance: .; j_gene: TRBJ1-1
CDR3nt: TGTGCCAGCAGTGGGGTGATGAGCAATCAGCCCCAGCATTTT; CDR3aa: CASSGVMSNQPQHF; v_gene: TRBV2; d_gene: .; abundance: .; j_gene: TRBJ1-5
CDR3nt: TGTGCCAGTAGTCCGGGACTAGCGGGATACAATGAGCAGTTCTTC; CDR3aa: CASSPGLAGYNEQFF; v_gene: TRBV19; d_gene: TRBD2; abundance: .; j_gene: TRBJ2-1
CDR3nt: TGTGCCTGGAGCTTCGGACTAGTAGCGGATACGCAGTATTTT; CDR3aa: CAWSFGLVADTQYF; v_gene: TRBV30; d_gene: TRBD2; abundance: .; j_gene: TRBJ2-3
CDR3nt: TGTGCCAGCTCACCATTCCCAGCGGGAGGCGGCACAGATACGCAGTATTTT; CDR3aa: CASSPFPAGGGTDTQYF; v_gene: TRBV18; d_gene: TRBD2; abundance: .; j_gene: TRBJ2-3
CDR3nt: TGTGCCAGCAGCCTAAACCCCGGGACAGCAAACTTTGTAGGGCAGTACTTC; CDR3aa: CASSLNPGTANFVGQYF; v_gene: TRBV13; d_gene: TRBD1; abundance: few; j_gene: TRBJ2-7
CDR3nt: TGTGCCAGCAGTTTGGGGGACAGGGGGTATGGCTACACCTTC; CDR3aa: CASSLGDRGYGYTF; v_gene: TRBV28; d_gene: TRBD1; abundance: .; j_gene: TRBJ1-2
CDR3nt: TGTGCCAGCTCACGTCAGGGGGCCGGGGAGCTGTTTTTT; CDR3aa: CASSRQGAGELFF; v_gene: TRBV18; d_gene: TRBD1; abundance: once; j_gene: TRBJ2-2
CDR3nt: TGTGCCAGCAGCTCAAGATGGGACACGCCCTACGAGCAGTACTTC; CDR3aa: CASSSRWDTPYEQYF; v_gene: TRBV5-1; d_gene: .; abundance: .; j_gene: TRBJ2-7
CDR3nt: TGTGCCACCAGCAGTCAACCCGGGGCAGGCGAAAAACTGTTTTTT; CDR3aa: CATSSQPGAGEKLFF; v_gene: TRBV15; d_gene: .; abundance: .; j_gene: TRBJ1-4
CDR3nt: TGTGCCAGCAGCCCGAGGACTAGCGGGACTTACAATGAGCAGTTCTTC; CDR3aa: CASSPRTSGTYNEQFF; v_gene: TRBV7-9; d_gene: TRBD2; abundance: .; j_gene: TRBJ2-1
CDR3nt: TGTGCCAGCAGTTTCTTGGGGGGCGTCACCTACAATGAGCAGTTCTTC; CDR3aa: CASSFLGGVTYNEQFF; v_gene: TRBV28; d_gene: .; abundance: .; j_gene: TRBJ2-1
CDR3nt: TGTGCCAGTAGTATTGAACTAGCGGGAAGGTACGAGCAGTACTTC; CDR3aa: CASSIELAGRYEQYF; v_gene: TRBV19; d_gene: TRBD2; abundance: .; j_gene: TRBJ2-7
CDR3nt: TGTGCCAGCAGCGTAGGGGGACTAGCGGACTCCTACGAGCAGTACTTC; CDR3aa: CASSVGGLADSYEQYF; v_gene: TRBV9; d_gene: TRBD2; abundance: .; j_gene: TRBJ2-7
CDR3nt: TGTGCCAGTAGTTTGAAATATAAGGCGGGAAACACTGAAGCTTTCTTT; CDR3aa: CASSLKYKAGNTEAFF; v_gene: TRBV19; d_gene: .; abundance: .; j_gene: TRBJ1-1
CDR3nt: TGCAGCATCCCAACCGGGAGACGGAGCTCCTATAATTCACCCCTCCACTTT; CDR3aa: CSIPTGRRSSYNSPLHF; v_gene: TRBV29-1; d_gene: .; abundance: .; j_gene: TRBJ1-6
CDR3nt: TGTGCCAGCAGTTATAACCCCGGGGGGTTCTACGAGCAGTACTTC; CDR3aa: CASSYNPGGFYEQYF; v_gene: TRBV6-6; d_gene: TRBD2; abundance: .; j_gene: TRBJ2-7
CDR3nt: TGTGCCAGCAGTCGGGCCCTAGGCTCTTACGAGCAGTACTTC; CDR3aa: CASSRALGSYEQYF; v_gene: TRBV6-5; d_gene: .; abundance: .; j_gene: TRBJ2-7
CDR3nt: TGTGCCAGCTCACCTGGGTGGGGGGGCGAGGTCACTGAAGCTTTCTTT; CDR3aa: CASSPGWGGEVTEAFF; v_gene: TRBV18; d_gene: .; abundance: .; j_gene: TRBJ1-1
CDR3nt: TGTGCCACCAGCAGGACACAACAGGGGACCGGGGAGCTGTTTTTT; CDR3aa: CATSRTQQGTGELFF; v_gene: TRBV15; d_gene: TRBD1; abundance: .; j_gene: TRBJ2-2
CDR3nt: TGTGCCAGCAGCTTCCGGGACAGGGGTGGAGGCTACACCTTC; CDR3aa: CASSFRDRGGGYTF; v_gene: TRBV5-6; d_gene: TRBD1; abundance: once; j_gene: TRBJ1-2
CDR3nt: TGTGCCAGCAGTGAAGCATACAGGTTGGACGAGCAGTACTTC; CDR3aa: CASSEAYRLDEQYF; v_gene: TRBV6-1; d_gene: .; abundance: .; j_gene: TRBJ2-7
CDR3nt: TGTGCCAGCTCATCATCTATGAGTTTCCCCCAGTTCTTC; CDR3aa: CASSSSMSFPQFF; v_gene: TRBV18; d_gene: .; abundance: .; j_gene: TRBJ2-1
CDR3nt: TGTGCCAGCAGCCGACAGCAGGGGGCGGCCAAAAACATTCAGTACTTC; CDR3aa: CASSRQQGAAKNIQYF; v_gene: TRBV9; d_gene: TRBD1; abundance: .; j_gene: TRBJ2-4
CDR3nt: TGTGCCAGCAGCCCAACTAGCGGGAGGGCCAACAATGAGCAGTTCTTC; CDR3aa: CASSPTSGRANNEQFF; v_gene: TRBV28; d_gene: TRBD2; abundance: .; j_gene: TRBJ2-1
CDR3nt: TGTGCCAGCAGCTTGGTTGATGAAAAACTGTTTTTT; CDR3aa: CASSLVDEKLFF; v_gene: TRBV5-5; d_gene: .; abundance: few; j_gene: TRBJ1-4
CDR3nt: TGTGCCAGCAGCGTAGCCGCGGGGCGGGAAGAGACCCAGTACTTC; CDR3aa: CASSVAAGREETQYF; v_gene: TRBV9; d_gene: .; abundance: .; j_gene: TRBJ2-5
CDR3nt: TGTGCCAGCAGCACCCGACAGGGGGCATTTAACACTGAAGCTTTCTTT; CDR3aa: CASSTRQGAFNTEAFF; v_gene: TRBV7-2; d_gene: TRBD1; abundance: .; j_gene: TRBJ1-1
CDR3nt: TGTGCCAGCCCCCGGTCGGGCAGCAACACCGGGGAGCTGTTTTTT; CDR3aa: CASPRSGSNTGELFF; v_gene: TRBV18; d_gene: .; abundance: .; j_gene: TRBJ2-2
CDR3nt: TGTGCCAGTCCACAGGGAAACGGAGGGTATAGCAATCAGCCCCAGCATTTT; CDR3aa: CASPQGNGGYSNQPQHF; v_gene: TRBV5-8; d_gene: .; abundance: .; j_gene: TRBJ1-5
CDR3nt: TGTGCCAGCAGCCAGAGGACAGGGGGGAACACTGAAGCTTTCTTT; CDR3aa: CASSQRTGGNTEAFF; v_gene: TRBV4-2; d_gene: TRBD1; abundance: .; j_gene: TRBJ1-1
CDR3nt: TGTGCCAGCAGTTTATGGGCAGCCCAAGAGACCCAGTACTTC; CDR3aa: CASSLWAAQETQYF; v_gene: TRBV28; d_gene: .; abundance: once; j_gene: TRBJ2-5
CDR3nt: TGTGCCAGCAGTTTAAGAGGGAAAGAGACCCAGTACTTC; CDR3aa: CASSLRGKETQYF; v_gene: TRBV28; d_gene: .; abundance: .; j_gene: TRBJ2-5
CDR3nt: TGTGCCAGCAGGGATGGGACAGGGCGAAACACCATATATTTT; CDR3aa: CASRDGTGRNTIYF; v_gene: TRBV7-2; d_gene: TRBD1; abundance: once; j_gene: TRBJ1-3
CDR3nt: TGTGCCAGCACCCCGCCGGGGCCAAGTGGGGAGCAGTACTTC; CDR3aa: CASTPPGPSGEQYF; v_gene: TRBV28; d_gene: .; abundance: .; j_gene: TRBJ2-7
CDR3nt: TGCGCCAGCAGCTTTGGTTCGGGGCGCACTAATGAAAAACTGTTTTTT; CDR3aa: CASSFGSGRTNEKLFF; v_gene: TRBV5-1; d_gene: .; abundance: .; j_gene: TRBJ1-4
CDR3nt: TGTGCCAGCAGTTCCAGGGGGACGGATATGACTGAAGCTTTCTTT; CDR3aa: CASSSRGTDMTEAFF; v_gene: TRBV28; d_gene: TRBD1; abundance: .; j_gene: TRBJ1-1
CDR3nt: TGTGCCAGCGGGTCAGGGGCGGACCCCTACGAGCAGTACTTC; CDR3aa: CASGSGADPYEQYF; v_gene: TRBV7-2; d_gene: .; abundance: .; j_gene: TRBJ2-7
CDR3nt: TGTGCCAGCAGCCAAGTCGGTGGTGGGTTAAATGAAAAACTGTTTTTT; CDR3aa: CASSQVGGGLNEKLFF; v_gene: TRBV14; d_gene: .; abundance: .; j_gene: TRBJ1-4
CDR3nt: TGCGCCAGCAGCGGCCGACAGGGTATCTACGAGCAGTACTTC; CDR3aa: CASSGRQGIYEQYF; v_gene: TRBV5-1; d_gene: TRBD1; abundance: .; j_gene: TRBJ2-7
CDR3nt: TGTGCCAGCAGCTTAGGGAGAAATTCAGGGGACACTGAAGCTTTCTTT; CDR3aa: CASSLGRNSGDTEAFF; v_gene: TRBV7-9; d_gene: .; abundance: .; j_gene: TRBJ1-1
CDR3nt: TGTGCCAGCAGCTGGGCGGGGAGGCGGAACACCGGGGAGCTGTTTTTT; CDR3aa: CASSWAGRRNTGELFF; v_gene: TRBV27; d_gene: .; abundance: .; j_gene: TRBJ2-2
CDR3nt: TGTGCCAGCAGCTTAACCCAGGGAAATTCACCCCTCCACTTT; CDR3aa: CASSLTQGNSPLHF; v_gene: TRBV11-2; d_gene: .; abundance: .; j_gene: TRBJ1-6
CDR3nt: TGCGCCAGCTCCCTCGGGATACAAAACACAGATACGCAGTATTTT; CDR3aa: CASSLGIQNTDTQYF; v_gene: TRBV5-1; d_gene: .; abundance: .; j_gene: TRBJ2-3